Below, 20 T cell receptor beta chains from the same sample are listed, as sequenced in a study of T cell responses to AZD1222 COVID-19 vaccine (TCRdb year 2021). The intended sense of this specimen's time point label: about 28 days (+/-7) after the second vaccine dose. The library was built by means of the immunoSEQ multiplex PCR assay. The immuneACCESS repertoire file appears here via TCRdb, limited to in-frame rearrangements. These files lack a portion of the clones; in checked studies, under half of the deficit traces to unresolved V genes, and the cause of the others is not known. This sample comprises 120,000 or so clones, around 89% of them detected only once. Roughly 6.9% of the sample belongs to the ten largest clones. The source was peripheral blood, collected 28 days after the second AZD1222 dose. Every receptor here comes from an adult who received the AZD1222 COVID-19 vaccine.

The V and J genes are TRBV6-5 and TRBJ1-2, with 7 bases lining up with TRBD1. CDR3 length: 13 residues. Germline V gene data show CDR1 as MNHEY and CDR2 as SVGAGI. V shed 7 bases, J shed 6 bases, and the junction held 8 bases outside the gene matches. This CDR3 reads CASTNRGLDGYTF. CDR3 nucleotides: TGTGCCAGCACCAACAGGGGACTCGATGGCTACACCTTC.

The J gene is TRBJ2-7, the V gene TRBV7-9; D remains ambiguous. With 6 bases removed from V and 7 bases from J, the gap between germline ends came to 19 bases. The CDR3 is 14 amino acids. From germline, CDR1 is SEHNR and CDR2 FQNEAQ (reference sequence). CDR3 bases: TGTGCCAGCAGTCATTTAAGGTCTACCGGTGAGCAGTACTTC. Translated, it gives CASSHLRSTGEQYF.

The chain joins TRBV27 to TRBJ1-2; D gene unclear. The germline V gene encodes CDR1 MNHEY and CDR2 SMNVEV (reference sequence). V was cut by 6 bases and J by 8 bases, with 16 bases left in between. The CDR3 runs to 13 residues. DNA of the CDR3: TGTGCCAGCAGCCTCGTCCGCTCGGGCGGCTACACCTTC. Protein: CASSLVRSGGYTF.

This rearrangement joins TRBV5-1 to TRBJ1-2, with 9 nucleotides matching TRBD1. V shed 5 bases, J shed 4 bases, and the junction held 3 bases outside the gene matches. There are 13 residues in the CDR3. Germline V gene data show CDR1 as SGHRS and CDR2 as YFSETQ. CDR3 bases: TGCGCCAGCAGTACGGACAGGGGCTATGGCTACACCTTC. Translating it yields CASSTDRGYGYTF.

This sequence joins TRBV7-9 and TRBJ2-5; D remains unclear. CDR1 is SEHNR and CDR2 is FQNEAQ in the germline V gene (reference sequence). The CDR3 is 14 residues long. V was trimmed by 1 base and J by 6 bases, leaving 12 bases between them. The CDR3 DNA is TGTGCCAGCAGCTTAGGGTGGGAAGTGAAGACCCAGTACTTC. Encoded protein: CASSLGWEVKTQYF.

This chain connects TRBV7-2 to TRBJ1-6, with D unresolved. The germline gives CDR1 SGHTA, CDR2 FQGNSA. The CDR3 consists of 16 residues. Trimming took 1 base from V and 8 from J, leaving 15 bases between them. For the CDR3, the DNA is TGTGCCAGCAGCTTAGGAGCAGGTGAAGGTGATTCACCCCTCCACTTT. Translating it yields CASSLGAGEGDSPLHF.

The gene calls are TRBV9 and TRBJ2-1; TRBD2 aligns across 11 bases. There are 16 residues in the CDR3. V lost 3 bases, J lost 6 bases, and 8 bases stayed unmatched. Germline V gives CDR1 SGDLS, CDR2 YYNGEE. CDR3 DNA: TGTGCCAGCAGCGCAGGGGGGACTAGCGGACTCAATGAGCAGTTCTTC. Its translation: CASSAGGTSGLNEQFF.

The chain links TRBV2 to TRBJ1-4, with 7 bases fitting TRBD1. Germline CDR1 is SNHLY and CDR2 is FYNNEI. V shed 4 bases, J shed 5 bases, and the junction held 10 bases outside the gene matches. CDR3 length equals 16 residues. The CDR3 here is CASSARGGQRNEKLFF. The CDR3 DNA follows: TGTGCCAGCAGTGCCCGGGGGGGACAGAGAAATGAAAAACTGTTTTTT. The whole variable domain, remainder taken from reference TRBV2 and TRBJ1-4, is EPEVTQTPSHQVTQMGQEVILRCVPISNHLYFYWYRQILGQKVEFLVSFYNNEISEKSEIFDDQFSVERPDGSNFTLKIRSTKLEDSAMYFCASSARGGQRNEKLFFGSGTQLSVL.

The chain is built from TRBV4-1 and TRBJ2-1; tentatively, D is TRBD2 (5 bases). This CDR3 comprises 16 residues. CDR1 MGHRA and CDR2 YSYEKL come from the germline V gene. V was shortened by 3 bases and J by 0 bases, with 12 bases between the two germline ends. CDR3 bases: TGCGCCAGCAGCCACCCCCTTGGGAGCTCCTACAATGAGCAGTTCTTC. It yields the protein CASSHPLGSSYNEQFF.

This chain uses TRBV29-1 with TRBJ2-3, with D unclear. This CDR3 has 13 amino acids. The germline V gene encodes CDR1 SQVTM and CDR2 ANQGSEA. The V end was cut by 2 bases, the J end by 6 bases, with 12 bases between. In DNA form, the CDR3 reads TGCAGCGTTGAAACAGAAGCTGGGGATACGCAGTATTTT. Translated: CSVETEAGDTQYF.

The V gene is TRBV6-5, the J gene TRBJ1-2; tentatively, D is TRBD1 (5 bases). V was shortened by 2 bases and J by 2 bases, with 12 bases between the two germline ends. The V gene's germline CDR1 is MNHEY and CDR2 SVGAGI. CDR3 size: 15 residues. The CDR3 loop is CASSYGGGINYGYTF. The CDR3 DNA follows: TGTGCCAGCAGTTACGGGGGAGGGATCAACTATGGCTACACCTTC.

The chain joins TRBV4-3 to TRBJ1-1; D uncertain. The ends were cut back, 0 bases at V and 0 bases at J, with 11 bases in the middle. Germline CDR1 LGHNA, CDR2 YSLEER. The CDR3 is 16 residues long. For the CDR3, the DNA is TGCGCCAGCAGCCAAGATGAGGCACAGATGAACACTGAAGCTTTCTTT. Protein product: CASSQDEAQMNTEAFF.

The chain employs TRBV6-5 and TRBJ2-3; 8 nucleotides align to TRBD1. CDR3 size: 15 residues. Germline CDR1 is MNHEY and CDR2 is SVGAGI. Germline trimming cut 5 bases from V and 3 bases from J; bases unmatched to any gene: 7. This CDR3 is CASSHTGGRTDTQYF. The CDR3 bases are TGTGCCAGCAGTCATACAGGGGGAAGAACAGATACGCAGTATTTT.

V usage is TRBV7-9 and J usage is TRBJ1-1, with D perhaps matching TRBD1 (5 bases). The CDR3 length is 18 residues. Trimming left V 2 bases short and J 1 base short, with 20 bases between. Germline CDR1 reads SEHNR; CDR2 reads FQNEAQ (reference sequence). In DNA, the CDR3 is TGTGCCAGCAGCTTATTTCAAGGGGCAAACTGGGGGAACACTGAAGCTTTCTTT. Protein: CASSLFQGANWGNTEAFF.

This chain uses TRBV7-6 with TRBJ2-5; TRBD1 agrees at 8 bases. V shed 5 bases and J 4 bases; nucleotides not matched to a gene: 9. This CDR3 comprises 15 residues. Germline-derived CDR1 and CDR2 are SGHVS and FNYEAQ. This CDR3 reads CASSPPGQGAETQYF. The CDR3 region has the DNA TGTGCCAGCAGCCCTCCAGGACAGGGCGCAGAGACCCAGTACTTC.

The V call is TRBV29-1, the J call TRBJ2-1, with 12 bases aligning to TRBD2. This CDR3 spans 17 amino acids. The V gene end was trimmed by 4 bases and the J gene end by 5 bases; junction bases not matched to a gene: 12. The germline V gene encodes CDR1 SQVTM and CDR2 ANQGSEA. The CDR3 bases are TGCAGCGTTGTCTCGGATTGGACTAGCGGGATCGACAATGAGCAGTTCTTC. It encodes CSVVSDWTSGIDNEQFF.

V usage is TRBV6-2 or TRBV6-3 and J usage is TRBJ1-5, with D tentatively TRBD1 (6 bases). The ends were cut back, 4 bases at V and 6 bases at J, with 10 bases in the middle. From germline, CDR1 is MNHEY and CDR2 SVGEGT. The length of the CDR3 is 13 residues. CDR3 sequence: CASSLQGVQPQHF. CDR3 nucleotide sequence: TGTGCCAGCAGTTTACAGGGTGTTCAGCCCCAGCATTTT.

This chain connects TRBV11-2 to TRBJ2-1, with 8 bases fitting TRBD2. The CDR3 sequence is 15 residues long. The V gene's germline CDR1 is SGHAT and CDR2 FQNNGV. Germline trimming cut 5 bases from V and 2 bases from J; bases unmatched to any gene: 5. The CDR3 nucleotides read TGTGCCAGCAGCCCAGACGGGAGGGCCTACAATGAGCAGTTCTTC. Protein: CASSPDGRAYNEQFF.

The rearrangement links TRBV24-1 to TRBJ2-1; a possible D gene is TRBD1 (5 bases). Trimming took off 7 bases at V and 3 bases at J, with 15 bases between the two ends. The CDR3 consists of 15 residues. Germline assignment: CDR1 KGHDR and CDR2 SFDVKD. Here the CDR3 DNA reads TGTGCCACCAGCACCCGACAGAGAAACTACAATGAGCAGTTCTTC. This codes for CATSTRQRNYNEQFF.

This chain links TRBV5-1 with TRBJ2-7; D remains unclear. Germline V CDR1 and CDR2: SGHRS, YFSETQ. This CDR3 is built from 12 residues. Trimming pared 0 bases from V and 3 bases from J, leaving 4 bases between. CDR3 region: CASSLVGYEQYF. The CDR3 DNA follows: TGCGCCAGCAGCTTGGTTGGCTACGAGCAGTACTTC.